The rows below give T cell receptor beta chains drawn from one sample of a study of cytomegalovirus exposure and HLA in healthy donors. Method: immunoSEQ multiplex PCR; TCRdb's copy keeps in-frame clones and lacks some. The table lists fewer than 55,000 clones, approximately 90% of them singletons. The sample comprised PBMCs. The receptors here all came from a man aged 18 to 30 in good health and CMV-seronegative. Each CDR3 is given without its conserved first and last residue. Each record gives: CDR3 protein, V gene, clone size, CDR3 length, J gene. Clone size is stated in some rows and not others, as once, few, many or a class when expanded.

ASSRNRGDTQY TRBV27 - 11 TRBJ2-3
ATSRAGNTEAF TRBV15 - 11 TRBJ1-1
ASSSPWGREVHNEQF TRBV13 - 15 TRBJ2-1
ASSRRNTGELF TRBV19 - 11 TRBJ2-2
ASSATSGRVNEQF TRBV7-6 - 13 TRBJ2-1
ATSRDLASDEQF TRBV15 - 12 TRBJ2-1
ASSLSRRSAGGPGGELF TRBV4-1 - 17 TRBJ2-2
ASSDYRGSEQF TRBV6-6 - 11 TRBJ2-1
ASSPRAGGSTDTQY TRBV5-4 - 14 TRBJ2-3
ASSALSPRVGRPDTQY TRBV7-3 once 16 TRBJ2-3
ASSASGQGGTEAF TRBV25-1 - 13 TRBJ1-1
ASSRGRSLKNEQF TRBV7-2 - 13 TRBJ2-1
ASSQSGLEETQY TRBV16 - 12 TRBJ2-5
ASSFRGDLFTGELF TRBV5-6 - 14 TRBJ2-2
ASSPYRDRPMEKLF TRBV28 - 14 TRBJ1-4
ASSLVRVIRPYEQY TRBV7-8 - 14 TRBJ2-7
ATRKDRDEQF TRBV15 - 10 TRBJ2-1
ASSLLAGGWTDTQY TRBV27 - 14 TRBJ2-3
ASSSDTGELF TRBV7-3 - 10 TRBJ2-2
ASSQRTSGTYNEQF TRBV7-3 - 14 TRBJ2-1
ASRIQGFDGELF TRBV28 - 12 TRBJ2-2
ASSLALRRLAGYEQY TRBV7-9 - 15 TRBJ2-7
ASSLNREQF TRBV28 - 9 TRBJ2-1